The 19 T cell receptor beta chains listed next were all sequenced from one sample in a study of CD8 T cells in ankylosing spondylitis. General study points: There was a TCR beta motif, made of fewer than 10 highly homologous variants, that appeared characteristic of ankylosing spondylitis blood.

What these receptors recognize is not known. Each CDR3 protein gets one entry after TCRdb re-called the 5' RACE reads with MiXCR. The sample lists around 220,000 distinct CDR3 sequences; 15% to 20% were seen once. Sample: blood, either unsorted or a sorted T cell fraction (not recorded which). Receptor source: a male donor with ankylosing spondylitis.

Concerning this clonotype itself: A much larger clone lies a single base off, so this may be a read error. The gene calls are TRBV29-1 and TRBJ1-2; tentative D call: TRBD1 (6 bases). This CDR3 is 11 amino acids long. Trimming removed 4 bases at V and 7 bases at J, with 10 bases between. Germline CDR1 SQVTM, CDR2 ANQGSEA. CDR3 sequence reads: CSVAAGAGYTF. Written as DNA, the CDR3 is TGCAGCGTTGCTGCGGGGGCTGGCTACACCTTC.

This clonotype came up many times. CDR3 sequence: CASSLLDRDEQFF. As DNA, the CDR3 is TGTGCCAGCAGTTTGCTTGACAGGGATGAGCAGTTCTTC. The chain carries TRBV27 and TRBJ2-1; the match to TRBD1 covers 7 bases. CDR3 length: 13 amino acids. The V and J ends lost 3 bases and 8 bases, in that order; junction bases with no gene match: 4. Germline V lookup: CDR1 MNHEY, CDR2 SMNVEV (reference sequence).

CDR3 in DNA: TGTGCCAGCAGTTTAGCGCCGTCAACAGGGGTCACCTACGAGCAGTACTTC. This gives the protein CASSLAPSTGVTYEQYF. V gene TRBV28 combines with J gene TRBJ2-7; 7 positions agree with TRBD1. Germline V gene lookup returns CDR1 MDHEN and CDR2 SYDVKM. Germline trimming cut 2 bases from V and 2 bases from J; bases unmatched to any gene: 12. This CDR3 has 17 amino acids.

The sample holds many counts of this clonotype. The rearrangement uses TRBV18 and TRBJ2-3, with TRBD1 identical over 7 bases. Germline V gene sequence: CDR1 KGHSH, CDR2 LQKENI. The length of the CDR3 is 15 residues. V lost 2 bases to trimming and J lost 11 bases; unmatched junction nucleotides: 13. The CDR3 reads CASSPGTVGGIEQYF. The CDR3 DNA sequence: TGTGCCAGCTCACCAGGGACAGTTGGAGGAATAGAGCAGTATTTT.

The V gene is TRBV9, the J gene TRBJ2-3; 8 bases agree with TRBD1. The J segment lost 5 bases and the V segment lost 3 bases, leaving 5 bases of the junction unmatched. Germline CDR1 reads SGDLS; CDR2 reads YYNGEE. The CDR3 sequence is 14 residues long. CDR3 DNA: TGTGCCAGCAGCGGGCGGGACAGGCAAGATACGCAGTATTTT. It codes for CASSGRDRQDTQYF.

The chain links TRBV7-9 to TRBJ2-1; D may be TRBD1 (6 bases). Germline V gene lookup returns CDR1 SEHNR and CDR2 FQNEAQ (reference sequence). Deletions cut 5 bases from V and 3 bases from J, with 14 bases between. The CDR3 spans 15 residues. The CDR3 nucleotides read TGTGCCAGCAGCACACCCCGGGACAACTACAATGAGCAGTTCTTC. Protein sequence: CASSTPRDNYNEQFF.

The chain links TRBV12-3 or TRBV12-4 to TRBJ1-2; TRBD1 matches at 8 bases. The V segment lost 8 bases and the J segment 2 bases; nucleotides outside the gene matches: 7. The CDR3 contains 14 residues. DNA of the CDR3: TGTGCCAGCGGGGGGCAGGGGGCGAACTATGGCTACACCTTC. Protein: CASGGQGANYGYTF.

V gene TRBV24-1 combines with J gene TRBJ2-2; the D is unclear. The CDR3 runs 12 residues. The V gene's germline CDR1 is KGHDR and CDR2 SFDVKD. With 8 bases removed from V and 6 bases from J, the gap between germline ends came to 9 bases. CDR3 DNA sequence: TGTGCCACCACTGCAGGTCCCGGGGAGCTGTTTTTT. Encoded protein: CATTAGPGELFF.

The gene calls are TRBV20-1 and TRBJ2-5; tentatively, D is TRBD1 or TRBD2 (5 bases each). Germline assignment: CDR1 DFQATT and CDR2 SNEGSKA (reference sequence). The CDR3 consists of 14 residues. V shed 5 bases and J shed 4 bases, with 17 bases lying between them. CDR3 nucleotides: TGCAGTGCTCAGCCTTGGGACCGAGGAGAGACCCAGTACTTC. Its protein is CSAQPWDRGETQYF.

This clonotype was seen more than once but under ten times. V gene TRBV20-1 combines with J gene TRBJ2-7; the D gene is possibly TRBD2 (6 bases). Trimming stripped 4 bases from V and 1 base from J, with 14 bases between. The CDR3 has 14 residues. CDR1 is DFQATT and CDR2 is SNEGSKA in the germline V gene (reference sequence). CDR3 DNA sequence: TGCAGTGCTATCGACCCGGGAGTGTCCTACGAGCAGTACTTC. Protein: CSAIDPGVSYEQYF.

The chain couples TRBV15 to TRBJ2-1, with a possible D match to TRBD2 (5 bases). Trimming left V 0 bases short and J 5 bases short, with 14 bases between. This CDR3 comprises 16 residues. CDR1 is LNHNV, CDR2 YYDKDF, per germline (reference sequence). The DNA for the CDR3 is TGTGCCACCAGCAGAGATCTTGGGCGGGTTCACAATGAGCAGTTCTTC. It translates to CATSRDLGRVHNEQFF.

This clonotype has more than one count but fewer than ten. The rearrangement uses TRBV29-1 and TRBJ2-2; D possibly corresponds to TRBD2 (6 bases). V was trimmed by 1 base and J by 3 bases, leaving 15 bases between them. CDR3 length: 16 amino acids. CDR1 SQVTM and CDR2 ANQGSEA come from the germline V gene. The CDR3 sequence: CSVEGVPGEDTGELFF. The CDR3, as DNA: TGCAGCGTTGAAGGGGTCCCGGGGGAGGACACCGGGGAGCTGTTTTTT.

This clonotype has only a few counts. This chain links TRBV28 with TRBJ2-1; 8 nucleotides agree with TRBD1. CDR1 MDHEN and CDR2 SYDVKM come from the germline V gene. V lost 7 bases and J lost 7; bases outside the gene matches: 9. The CDR3 is 14 residues long. For the CDR3, the DNA is TGTGCCAGCAAACTCGGACAGGGTCCTAATGAGCAGTTCTTC. The encoded protein is CASKLGQGPNEQFF.

This clonotype was seen many times. The J gene is TRBJ2-7, the V gene TRBV7-2, with D maybe TRBD2 (5 bases). This CDR3 is 16 amino acids long. Between the trimmed V and J ends, which lost 4 bases and 0 bases, there was a span of 16 bases. Per germline, CDR1 SGHTA and CDR2 FQGNSA. CDR3 loop: CASSSPESGSSYEQYF. CDR3 DNA sequence: TGTGCCAGCAGCTCCCCGGAAAGCGGAAGCTCCTACGAGCAGTACTTC.

This clonotype has ten or more counts. The chain carries TRBV29-1 and TRBJ1-2; D unresolved. V dropped 0 bases and J dropped 3 bases, with 5 bases sitting between them. The CDR3 runs to 12 residues. Germline V gene lookup returns CDR1 SQVTM and CDR2 ANQGSEA. The CDR3 DNA is TGCAGCGTTGAAGATCAGGACTATGGCTACACCTTC. Translation: CSVEDQDYGYTF.

This clonotype was detected a few times. The genes are TRBV11-2 and TRBJ1-2; a possible D gene is TRBD1 (5 bases). Germline V gene sequence: CDR1 SGHAT, CDR2 FQNNGV. CDR3 length equals 15 residues. V was shortened by 3 bases and J by 3 bases, with 14 bases between the two germline ends. The CDR3 coding sequence is TGTGCCAGCAGCTTCGACAGCTACTCTGACTATGGCTACACCTTC. As protein: CASSFDSYSDYGYTF.

In nucleotides, the CDR3 is TGTGCCAGCTGGGGGGGTTACGAGCAGTACTTC. Amino acid sequence: CASWGGYEQYF. V usage is TRBV27 and J usage is TRBJ2-7; 7 bases are shared with TRBD2. V trimming: 8 bases; J trimming: 4 bases; junction bases outside the gene matches: 2. The V gene's germline CDR1 is MNHEY and CDR2 SMNVEV (reference sequence). This CDR3 has 11 residues.

The V call is TRBV12-3 or TRBV12-4, the J call TRBJ2-3; D might be TRBD1 (6 bases). The V end was cut by 3 bases, the J end by 0 bases, with 10 bases between. The length of the CDR3 is 15 residues. CDR3 DNA: TGTGCCAGCAGTTTCTTAACAGGGAGCACAGATACGCAGTATTTT. This encodes CASSFLTGSTDTQYF.

This sequence joins TRBV28 and TRBJ1-1; D not certain. CDR3 length: 14 residues. The germline V gene has CDR1 MDHEN and CDR2 SYDVKM. V was clipped by 3 bases and J by 5 bases, with 13 bases between them. CDR3 amino acids: CASSFTDLGTEAFF. The CDR3 nucleotides are TGTGCCAGCAGTTTCACGGATCTCGGAACTGAAGCTTTCTTT.